This TCR beta chain emerged from a study of OX40 agonist ivuxolimab in advanced cancers. Study details: The treatment was a fully human IgG2 OX40 agonist, ivuxolimab. Ivuxolimab was administered intravenously to patients at 0.01 to 10 mg/kg every 2 weeks. Of mixed ages from about 23 to 79 and averaging about 60 years, the group was 65% to 85% male. Overall study findings and caveats: Average numbers of expanded clones were greater in CD8+ T cells than in CD4+.

This CDR3 comprises 15 residues. Between the trimmed V and J ends, which lost 3 bases and 2 bases, there was a span of 11 bases. Germline V gene sequence: CDR1 SGHAT, CDR2 FQNNGV. The assay was immunoSEQ multiplex PCR, and TCRdb's table has in-frame clones only and misses some. The repertoire holds about 26,000 clones, with approximately 80% as singletons. This clone occurred a few times. Its antigen is currently unknown. Sequenced material: CD4+ or CD8+ T cells sorted from blood, taken in a trial of the OX40 agonist ivuxolimab. This receptor was taken from an adult with an advanced solid tumor such as melanoma, head and neck, liver or kidney cancer. The J gene is TRBJ2-1, the V gene TRBV11-2, with a tentative D call TRBD2 (5 bases). Written as DNA, the CDR3 is TGTGCCAGCAGCTTGTCGGGGTTGCCCTACAATGAGCAGTTCTTC. Translation: CASSLSGLPYNEQFF.